Each of the 29 T cell receptor beta chains below was sequenced from the same sample in a study of PD-L1 blockade in urothelial cancer. Clones were read by immunoSEQ multiplex PCR, and TCRdb kept only the in-frame ones, dropping some. The sample includes about 87,000 clones, about 83% seen only once; the top ten take around 1.9%. The time point is: pretreatment peripheral blood. The starting material was PBMCs, obtained around atezolizumab (anti-PD-L1) treatment. Receptors originate from a man aged 55 to 70 with urothelial cancer.

V is TRBV29-1 and J is TRBJ2-7; 10 bases align to TRBD2. The CDR3 contains 13 residues. The germline V gene encodes CDR1 SQVTM and CDR2 ANQGSEA. V gave up 4 bases and J gave up 4 bases; unmatched junction bases: 4. CDR3 amino acids: CSVVLAGAYEQYF. For the CDR3, the DNA is TGCAGCGTTGTGCTAGCGGGAGCTTACGAGCAGTACTTC.

This chain links TRBV19 with TRBJ1-5, with D tentatively TRBD1 (5 bases). Trimming removed 4 bases at V and 0 bases at J, with 10 bases between. Per the germline V gene, CDR1 is LNHDA and CDR2 is SQIVND (reference sequence). This CDR3 has 15 amino acids. CDR3 sequence (DNA): TGTGCCAGTAGTACAGGGTTCTTTAGCAATCAGCCCCAGCATTTT. It specifies CASSTGFFSNQPQHF.

The chain employs TRBV5-1 and TRBJ2-2, with no clear D. The CDR3 runs to 15 residues. V was clipped by 0 bases and J by 1 base, with 7 bases between them. Germline V lookup: CDR1 SGHRS, CDR2 YFSETQ. CDR3 protein: CASSLAPQNTGELFF. CDR3 DNA sequence: TGCGCCAGCAGCTTGGCCCCCCAGAACACCGGGGAGCTGTTTTTT.

The CDR3 is CASRNGQAQETQYF. The CDR3 region has the DNA TGTGCCAGCAGGAACGGACAGGCACAAGAGACCCAGTACTTC. The V gene is TRBV2, the J gene TRBJ2-5; 7 bases line up with TRBD1. The CDR3 has 14 residues. Germline V gene sequence: CDR1 SNHLY, CDR2 FYNNEI. Trimming removed 6 bases from V and 2 bases from J; junction bases left unmatched: 6. The full variable domain, its missing parts supplied by reference TRBV2 and TRBJ2-5, is EPEVTQTPSHQVTQMGQEVILRCVPISNHLYFYWYRQILGQKVEFLVSFYNNEISEKSEIFDDQFSVERPDGSNFTLKIRSTKLEDSAMYFCASRNGQAQETQYFGPGTRLLVL.

CDR3 region: CASSLGGERGEQYF. DNA for the CDR3: TGTGCCAGCAGCTTAGGGGGCGAGCGGGGCGAGCAGTACTTC. This chain connects TRBV7-8 to TRBJ2-7, with 7 bases matching TRBD2. Per the germline V gene, CDR1 is SGHVS and CDR2 is FQNEAQ. The J segment lost 6 bases and the V segment lost 1 base, leaving 6 bases of the junction unmatched. The CDR3 runs 14 residues. Full variable domain (rest looked up from reference TRBV7-8 and TRBJ2-7): GAGVSQSPRYKVAKRGQDVALRCDPISGHVSLFWYQQALGQGPEFLTYFQNEAQLDKSGLPSDRFFAERPEGSVSTLKIQRTQQEDSAVYLCASSLGGERGEQYFGPGTRLTVT.

The chain carries TRBV7-8 and TRBJ2-7; D is undetermined. Germline CDR1 and CDR2: SGHVS and FQNEAQ. Trimming took 4 bases from V and 0 from J, leaving 10 bases between them. This CDR3 has 14 residues. The CDR3 region has the DNA TGTGCCAGCAGCTCCACAGAGAGCTCCTACGAGCAGTACTTC. Protein sequence: CASSSTESSYEQYF.

In the case of this clone: Other nucleotide sequences from this sample produce the same CDR3. The chain links TRBV29-1 to TRBJ2-7, with TRBD2 matching over 11 bases. The CDR3 has 15 residues. CDR1 SQVTM and CDR2 ANQGSEA come from the germline V gene. In DNA, the CDR3 is TGCAGTGTTTGGACCGGGACTAGCGGATCCTACGAGCAGTACTTC. Translated: CSVWTGTSGSYEQYF.

The chain joins TRBV6-5 to TRBJ2-1, with D unclear. V lost 2 bases to trimming and J lost 3 bases, with 8 bases between them. The germline V gene has CDR1 MNHEY and CDR2 SVGAGI. The CDR3 is 14 residues long. DNA of the CDR3: TGTGCCAGCAGTTACAGCAAAAGCTACAATGAGCAGTTCTTC. This encodes CASSYSKSYNEQFF.

V is TRBV30 and J is TRBJ2-3; D unclear. V was cut by 7 bases and J by 5 bases, with 16 bases left in between. The CDR3 sequence is 13 residues long. The germline V gene has CDR1 GTSNPN and CDR2 SVGIG (reference sequence). CDR3 amino acids: CASRSGWVDTQYF. The CDR3 coding sequence is TGTGCCTCTAGATCTGGGTGGGTAGATACGCAGTATTTT.

V is TRBV6-5 and J is TRBJ2-1, with TRBD2 identical over 11 bases. The V and J ends lost 10 bases and 5 bases, in that order; junction bases with no gene match: 4. The CDR3 has 13 residues. In germline, CDR1 is MNHEY, CDR2 SVGAGI. The CDR3 is CATVAGGDNEQFF. In DNA, the CDR3 is TGTGCCACCGTAGCGGGGGGGGACAATGAGCAGTTCTTC.

There are a few counts of this clone. This chain joins TRBV28 and TRBJ1-2, with 7 bases identical to TRBD1. The length of the CDR3 is 12 residues. CDR1 and CDR2 (germline): MDHEN, SYDVKM. The V gene end was trimmed by 8 bases and the J gene end by 7 bases; junction bases not matched to a gene: 7. The CDR3 bases are TGTGCCAGCGATAGACAGGGACCTGGCTACACCTTC. It translates to CASDRQGPGYTF.

This clone was observed a single time. V and J are TRBV30 and TRBJ2-7, with D maybe TRBD2 (6 bases). Germline CDR1 is GTSNPN and CDR2 is SVGIG (reference sequence). Trimming cost V 2 bases and J 0 bases, with 14 bases left between them. This CDR3 contains 15 residues. The CDR3 region has the DNA TGTGCCTGGAGTCCGGGGACTGGGAGCTCCTACGAGCAGTACTTC. As protein: CAWSPGTGSSYEQYF.

J is TRBJ2-5 and V is TRBV9; 12 bases are a match to TRBD2. Germline V lookup: CDR1 SGDLS, CDR2 YYNGEE. The CDR3 has 16 amino acids. The ends lost 4 bases at V and 4 bases at J; junction bases unmatched: 8. CDR3 nucleotides: TGTGCCAGCAGCTTCGGGACTAGCGGGTTGGGAGAGACCCAGTACTTC. Amino acid sequence: CASSFGTSGLGETQYF.

This chain joins TRBV7-2 and TRBJ2-1, with 9 bases lining up with TRBD2. This CDR3 comprises 14 residues. Germline assignment: CDR1 SGHTA and CDR2 FQGNSA. V lost 5 bases and J lost 6; bases outside the gene matches: 5. The CDR3 nucleotides read TGTGCCAGCAGCCTTAGCGGGAGAGCCAATGAGCAGTTCTTC. Translated, it gives CASSLSGRANEQFF.

This chain links TRBV18 with TRBJ1-2; D remains ambiguous. CDR3 length equals 13 residues. Germline V lookup: CDR1 KGHSH, CDR2 LQKENI. V was cut by 3 bases and J by 2 bases, with 7 bases left in between. For the CDR3, the DNA is TGTGCCAGCTCACCCCCAGTCAACTATGGCTACACCTTC. Translation gives CASSPPVNYGYTF.

The chain joins TRBV21-1 to TRBJ1-1; no DNA check was done on the table's D call, TRBD1. TRBV21-1 is an annotated pseudogene. CDR3 length: 13 residues. Here the CDR3 reads CASSKKQNTEAFF. CDR3 bases: TGTGCCAGCAGCAAAAAACAAAACACTGAAGCTTTCTTT.

The V and J genes are TRBV5-4 and TRBJ2-4; D perhaps matches TRBD1 (6 bases). The V gene lost 0 bases and the J gene lost 0 bases, with 13 bases spanning the gap. The CDR3 covers 17 residues. Per the germline V gene, CDR1 is SGHNT and CDR2 is YYREEE (reference sequence). CDR3 coding DNA: TGTGCCAGCAGCTTGGCCGCCGGACAGCTAGCCAAAAACATTCAGTACTTC. Translated, it gives CASSLAAGQLAKNIQYF.

The chain uses TRBV4-1 and TRBJ2-2; perhaps TRBD2 as D (5 bases). Trimming took off 1 base at V and 6 bases at J, with 9 bases between the two ends. Looked up from germline, CDR1 is MGHRA and CDR2 is YSYEKL. The CDR3 runs to 14 residues. In DNA form, the CDR3 reads TGCGCCAGCAGCCAAGGGCCGGGGTCCGGGGAGCTGTTTTTT. Its protein is CASSQGPGSGELFF.

This chain joins TRBV5-4 and TRBJ2-2; 8 nucleotides line up with TRBD2. V lost 5 bases, J lost 3 bases, and 6 bases stayed unmatched. Germline loops: CDR1 SGHNT, CDR2 YYREEE (reference sequence). There are 15 residues in the CDR3. DNA of the CDR3: TGTGCCAGCAGGGGGTCAGCGGGGGACACCGGGGAGCTGTTTTTT. As protein: CASRGSAGDTGELFF.

The rearrangement links TRBV10-3 to TRBJ2-7; D possibly corresponds to TRBD2 (6 bases). The CDR3 loop spans 15 amino acids. Germline lookup yields CDR1 ENHRY and CDR2 SYGVKD. Deletions cut 11 bases from V and 0 bases from J, with 20 bases between. This CDR3 reads CAPPYRDSLSYEQYF. The CDR3 bases are TGTGCCCCTCCGTACCGGGACTCCCTCTCCTACGAGCAGTACTTC.

J is TRBJ1-1 and V is TRBV6-6; 7 nucleotides match TRBD1. Trimming cost V 8 bases and J 0 bases; bases outside gene matches: 12. Per the germline V gene, CDR1 is MNHNY and CDR2 is SVGAGI (reference sequence). This CDR3 is 16 amino acids long. The CDR3 nucleotides read TGTGCCAGCCGTCCCCGACAGGGAGTTTTGAACACTGAAGCTTTCTTT. Amino acid sequence: CASRPRQGVLNTEAFF.

This clone has only a few counts. The chain is built from TRBV19 and TRBJ2-2, with D perhaps TRBD2 (5 bases). The CDR3 loop spans 14 amino acids. The germline V and J ends were trimmed by 5 bases and 6 bases, with 13 bases remaining between them. The germline CDR1 and CDR2 sequences are LNHDA and SQIVND (reference sequence). DNA of the CDR3: TGTGCCAGTAGTCTGGACTGGTTTGCCGGGGAGCTGTTTTTT. It translates to CASSLDWFAGELFF.

The chain uses TRBV9 and TRBJ2-6, with D possibly TRBD2 on 6 matching bases. This CDR3 contains 15 residues. The V end lost 4 bases, the J end lost 1 base, and 9 bases lay between the germline ends. Germline CDR1 SGDLS, CDR2 YYNGEE. CDR3 nucleotide sequence: TGTGCCAGCAGCTCCCGGGGGTCTGGGGCCAACGTCCTGACTTTC. This translates into CASSSRGSGANVLTF.

The chain joins TRBV9 to TRBJ2-1, with TRBD2 identical over 8 bases. The CDR3 contains 12 residues. The V segment lost 3 bases and the J segment 9 bases; nucleotides outside the gene matches: 2. Germline CDR1 SGDLS, CDR2 YYNGEE. CDR3 amino acids: CASSGTSIEQFF. DNA for the CDR3: TGTGCCAGCAGCGGGACTAGCATTGAGCAGTTCTTC.

The chain couples TRBV5-6 to TRBJ2-7; D is ambiguous. CDR1 is SGHDT and CDR2 is YYEEEE in the germline V gene. This CDR3 has 12 residues. Trimming shortened V by 0 bases and J by 5 bases, and 6 bases separated the two germline ends. CDR3 in DNA: TGTGCCAGCAGCTTGGTTGAGAACGAGCAGTACTTC. Translated: CASSLVENEQYF.

V and J are TRBV5-4 and TRBJ2-1; a weak D match, TRBD2 (6 bases). V was cut by 0 bases and J by 8 bases, with 15 bases left in between. This CDR3 is built from 15 residues. Germline V gives CDR1 SGHNT, CDR2 YYREEE (reference sequence). The CDR3 is CASSLGRSGSDEQFF. The DNA for the CDR3 is TGTGCCAGCAGCTTGGGGCGGTCCGGGAGCGATGAGCAGTTCTTC. Together with reference TRBV5-4 and TRBJ2-1, the CDR3 gives the full variable domain: ETGVTQSPTHLIKTRGQQVTLRCSSQSGHNTVSWYQQALGQGPQFIFQYYREEENGRGNFPPRFSGLQFPNYSSELNVNALELDDSALYLCASSLGRSGSDEQFFGPGTRLTVL.

This chain uses TRBV5-6 with TRBJ1-1; D possibly corresponds to TRBD1 (6 bases). Germline CDR1 is SGHDT and CDR2 is YYEEEE. The V gene lost 1 base and the J gene lost 5 bases, with 9 bases spanning the gap. This CDR3 is built from 13 residues. CDR3 nucleotides: TGTGCCAGCAGCTTGAGGGGGGGGACTGAAGCTTTCTTT. The encoded protein is CASSLRGGTEAFF.

This clone was counted a few times. The genes are TRBV18 and TRBJ2-1, with TRBD1 matching 8 bases. The CDR3 consists of 16 residues. Germline CDR1 and CDR2: KGHSH and LQKENI. With 2 bases clipped from V and 9 bases from J, the junction kept 12 bases outside the gene matches. As DNA, the CDR3 is TGTGCCAGCTCACCATCGACAGGGGCCCGTCGACTTGAGCAGTTCTTC. Translating it yields CASSPSTGARRLEQFF.

This rearrangement joins TRBV6-5 to TRBJ1-1; D gene unclear. The germline V gene has CDR1 MNHEY and CDR2 SVGAGI. The CDR3 is made up of 15 amino acids. V lost 0 bases and J 0 bases, leaving 8 bases between the germline ends. For the CDR3, the DNA is TGTGCCAGCAGTTACTCGAGGGCGGTGAACACTGAAGCTTTCTTT. It translates to CASSYSRAVNTEAFF.